Listed below are T cell receptor beta chains from one sample, sequenced in a study of cytomegalovirus exposure and HLA in healthy donors. Measured with immunoSEQ multiplex PCR; TCRdb has only the in-frame clones, and not every one. The sample yields some 160,000 clones, approximately 90% seen once. The sample taken for sequencing was PBMCs. The receptors shown here come from a man in his late teens or twenties in good health and CMV-seronegative. Each CDR3 is given with its conserved first and last residue. D genes are given only for firm matches. The listing skips clone size in some rows; elsewhere it reads once, few, many or a size class.

15,TRBD2,few,TRBJ2-5,TRBV2,TGTGCCAGCAGCCGGCGGCGGGGGGGCCGAGAGACCCAGTACTTC,CASSRRRGGRETQYF
14,.,.,TRBJ1-4,TRBV6-5,TGTGCCAGCAGTTACGGGCAGGGGACGGAAAAACTGTTTTTT,CASSYGQGTEKLFF
14,TRBD2,.,TRBJ2-1,TRBV13,TGTGCCAGCAGCTTACGCGGGGGGTACAATGAGCAGTTCTTC,CASSLRGGYNEQFF
15,TRBD2,few,TRBJ2-2,TRBV19,TGTGCCAGTAGTGGGTGGGAGGGCCTAGCCGGGGAGCTGTTTTTT,CASSGWEGLAGELFF
12,.,.,TRBJ1-3,TRBV10-3,TGTGCCATCACCCCGAGACGGGACACCATATATTTT,CAITPRRDTIYF
13,TRBD1,.,TRBJ1-2,TRBV14,TGTGCCAGCACCCCGGAGGACAGGCTTGGCTACACCTTC,CASTPEDRLGYTF
16,TRBD1,.,TRBJ2-1,TRBV18,TGTGCCAGCTCACCGCGGACAGGGGGAACGTACAATGAGCAGTTCTTC,CASSPRTGGTYNEQFF
16,.,.,TRBJ1-1,TRBV4-1,TGCGCCAGCAGCCAAGATCCGGGCAGGGTGAACACTGAAGCTTTCTTT,CASSQDPGRVNTEAFF
16,TRBD2,.,TRBJ2-1,TRBV27,TGTGCCAGCAGTTCGGGACTAGCGGGAGGTAGCAATGAGCAGTTCTTC,CASSSGLAGGSNEQFF
12,.,once,TRBJ2-1,TRBV27,TGTGCCAGCAGTCCCGAAGGGGTTAGAAGGTTCTTC,CASSPEGVRRFF
15,TRBD2,few,TRBJ2-3,TRBV11-2,TGTGCCAGCAGCTTCGTGAGACTAGCGGGGGTTAAGCAGTATTTT,CASSFVRLAGVKQYF
13,.,.,TRBJ2-7,TRBV29-1,TGCAGCGTTGACGACCCGGGGTCCTACGAGCAGTACTTC,CSVDDPGSYEQYF
14,TRBD1,.,TRBJ2-2,TRBV29-1,TGCAGCGTGGCCCGGGACAGACCCACCGGGGAGCTGTTTTTT,CSVARDRPTGELFF
14,.,.,TRBJ1-6,TRBV6-5,TGTGCCACCCGTTCCGGGGAGCAAGATTCACCCCTCCACTTT,CATRSGEQDSPLHF
15,.,.,TRBJ1-2,TRBV7-9,TGTGCCAGCAGCTTAGGCCAGGGGACTAACTATGGCTACACCTTC,CASSLGQGTNYGYTF
13,TRBD1,.,TRBJ1-2,TRBV6-1,TGTGCCAGCAGTCCGGGACAGGGGAATGGCTACACCTTC,CASSPGQGNGYTF